Sequencing of this T cell receptor beta chain was carried out in a study of blood T cell repertoires in COVID-19. Overall study: Acute-phase and convalescent COVID-19 samples originated in the United States, Italy and Spain. PBMCs, B-cell-depleted T cells, or T cells were the source of the cDNA or gDNA that made up the material.

How the authors handled the data: From reference gene primer amplification, estimates of nucleated cell counts were derived. Method: immunoSEQ multiplex PCR; TCRdb's copy keeps in-frame clones and lacks some. V, J and clone size derive from that table, while D and trimming were established from the DNA sequence. The sample holds about 270,000 clones, approximately 82% seen once. Trimming took 4 bases from V and 1 from J, leaving 13 bases between them. Germline CDR1 SGHRS, CDR2 YFSETQ. The CDR3 runs 15 residues. V is TRBV5-1 and J is TRBJ2-3; D remains ambiguous. This sequence was found in a woman in her late teens or twenties with acute or convalescent COVID-19. Material: peripheral blood. In DNA form, the CDR3 reads TGCGCCAGCAGCACGGCTAGGAGCGGCACAGATACGCAGTATTTT. Residues: CASSTARSGTDTQYF.